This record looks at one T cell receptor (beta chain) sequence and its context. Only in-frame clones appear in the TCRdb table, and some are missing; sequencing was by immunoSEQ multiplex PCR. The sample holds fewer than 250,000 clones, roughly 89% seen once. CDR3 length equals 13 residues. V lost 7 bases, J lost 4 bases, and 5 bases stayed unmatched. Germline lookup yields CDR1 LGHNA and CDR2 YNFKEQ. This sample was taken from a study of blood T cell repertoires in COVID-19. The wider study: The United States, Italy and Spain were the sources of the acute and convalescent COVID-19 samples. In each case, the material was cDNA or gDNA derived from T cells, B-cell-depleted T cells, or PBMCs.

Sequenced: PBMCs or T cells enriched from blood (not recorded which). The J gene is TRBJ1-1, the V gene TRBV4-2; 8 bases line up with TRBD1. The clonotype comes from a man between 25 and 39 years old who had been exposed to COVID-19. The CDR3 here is CASTLTGGTEAFF. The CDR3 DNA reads TGTGCCAGCACCTTAACAGGGGGCACTGAAGCTTTCTTT.